This passage covers 24 T cell receptor beta chains from one sample sequenced in a study of cytomegalovirus exposure and HLA in healthy donors. The PCR made use of 60 Vbeta and 13 Jbeta primers. The data were produced by immunoSEQ multiplex PCR, yet TCRdb's version contains in-frame clones alone and is incomplete. The sample shows 150,000 to 200,000 clones, over 70% of them seen only once. The specimen was PBMCs. Receptors originate from a male donor in good health and CMV-seronegative.

This chain links TRBV28 with TRBJ1-5; 7 bases line up with TRBD1. Germline CDR1 and CDR2: MDHEN and SYDVKM. Germline trimming cut 5 bases from V and 6 bases from J; bases unmatched to any gene: 7. This CDR3 is 14 amino acids long. CDR3 loop: CASSVQGKFQPQHF. Written as DNA, the CDR3 is TGTGCCAGCAGTGTACAGGGGAAATTTCAGCCCCAGCATTTT.

In its sample, this clone was seen a few times. The rearrangement links TRBV30 to TRBJ2-5; no firm D call. The CDR3 sequence is 11 residues long. The V gene lost 0 bases and the J gene lost 4 bases, with 3 bases spanning the gap. Germline-derived CDR1 and CDR2 are GTSNPN and SVGIG (reference sequence). Written as DNA, the CDR3 is TGTGCCTGGAGTGTCGGAGAGACCCAGTACTTC. Amino acids: CAWSVGETQYF.

The chain is built from TRBV5-1 and TRBJ1-4; 7 bases are shared with TRBD1. The CDR3 sequence is 16 residues long. The V and J ends lost 4 bases and 5 bases, in that order; junction bases with no gene match: 11. CDR1 and CDR2 from the germline V gene are SGHRS and YFSETQ. The CDR3 DNA follows: TGCGCCAGCAGCAATTACCACAGGGGCGGGAATGAAAAACTGTTTTTT. It translates to CASSNYHRGGNEKLFF.

This clone was seen just once. CDR3: CARKDRVLSYNEQFF. The CDR3 region has the DNA TGTGCCAGGAAGGACAGGGTGTTGTCCTACAATGAGCAGTTCTTC. V is TRBV27 and J is TRBJ2-1, with 8 bases fitting TRBD1. This CDR3 is built from 15 residues. Unmatched junction bases numbered 8, after V lost 9 bases and J lost 1 base. Germline CDR1 is MNHEY and CDR2 is SMNVEV (reference sequence).

The chain recombines TRBV28 with TRBJ1-3; D is perhaps TRBD1 (5 bases). The ends were cut back, 8 bases at V and 0 bases at J, with 17 bases in the middle. The CDR3 totals 16 residues. Germline V lookup: CDR1 MDHEN, CDR2 SYDVKM. This chain's CDR3 is CASQGPRGPSGNTIYF. The DNA for the CDR3 is TGTGCCAGCCAGGGCCCTCGCGGCCCCTCTGGAAACACCATATATTTT.

The chain couples TRBV7-2 to TRBJ2-7; D is perhaps TRBD2 (6 bases). Between the trimmed V and J ends, which lost 4 bases and 3 bases, there was a span of 13 bases. Germline V gene lookup returns CDR1 SGHTA and CDR2 FQGNSA. The CDR3 covers 14 residues. The CDR3 DNA reads as TGTGCCAGCAGCTCCTTTTTCGGGGGCTACGAGCAGTACTTC. Translating gives CASSSFFGGYEQYF. Using reference TRBV7-2 and TRBJ2-7 for the parts outside the CDR3, the full variable domain is GAGVSQSPSNKVTEKGKDVELRCDPISGHTALYWYRQSLGQGLEFLIYFQGNSAPDKSGLPSDRFSAERTGGSVSTLTIQRTQQEDSAVYLCASSSFFGGYEQYFGPGTRLTVT.

The chain uses TRBV28 and TRBJ1-2; D is uncertain. In germline, CDR1 is MDHEN, CDR2 SYDVKM. The CDR3 runs 16 residues. V shed 5 bases and J shed 2 bases, with 18 bases lying between them. This CDR3 reads CASSPAPGSGNYGYTF. The CDR3 DNA follows: TGTGCCAGCAGTCCCGCCCCGGGGAGTGGAAACTATGGCTACACCTTC.

V usage is TRBV29-1 and J usage is TRBJ2-5, with a tentative D call TRBD2 (7 bases). Trimming removed 8 bases at V and 5 bases at J, with 21 bases between. The CDR3 totals 14 residues. From germline, CDR1 is SQVTM and CDR2 ANQGSEA. DNA of the CDR3: TGCAGCATATGGCGGGGGACACGCGGGGAGACCCAGTACTTC. Its protein is CSIWRGTRGETQYF.

This clone was seen just once. The chain uses TRBV2 and TRBJ2-4; 10 bases map to TRBD1. Trimming cost V 4 bases and J 8 bases; bases outside gene matches: 5. Per germline, CDR1 SNHLY and CDR2 FYNNEI. The CDR3 runs to 14 residues. CDR3 in DNA: TGTGCCAGCAGTGGACAGGGGGCGCGTGACATTCAGTACTTC. Protein: CASSGQGARDIQYF.

V usage is TRBV15 and J usage is TRBJ1-1, with no clear D. V lost 5 bases, J lost 1 base, and 8 bases lay in between. Germline-derived CDR1 and CDR2 are LNHNV and YYDKDF (reference sequence). The CDR3 sequence is 13 residues long. Here the CDR3 reads CATSGGKNTEAFF. DNA for the CDR3: TGTGCCACCAGCGGCGGCAAGAACACTGAAGCTTTCTTT.

CDR3: CASSEGDRARQPQHF. CDR3 DNA sequence: TGTGCCAGCAGTGAGGGGGACAGGGCCCGCCAGCCCCAGCATTTT. V and J are TRBV6-1 and TRBJ1-5; 9 positions agree with TRBD1. Germline loops: CDR1 MNHNS, CDR2 SASEGT. The CDR3 sequence is 15 residues long. V was pared by 3 bases and J by 7 bases, with 7 bases of the junction left unmatched.

This clone was counted once. V and J are TRBV18 and TRBJ1-3; TRBD1 matches at 8 bases. Germline trimming cut 3 bases from V and 5 bases from J; bases unmatched to any gene: 6. The CDR3 is made up of 15 amino acids. In germline, CDR1 is KGHSH, CDR2 LQKENI. CDR3 sequence (DNA): TGTGCCAGCTCACCGTACAGGGGGACACGAAACACCATATATTTT. Protein product: CASSPYRGTRNTIYF.

This clone was seen a few times. The chain links TRBV28 to TRBJ2-5; the match to TRBD1 covers 7 bases. The CDR3 is 16 residues long. Germline CDR1 and CDR2: MDHEN and SYDVKM. V lost 3 bases, J lost 4 bases, and 11 bases stayed unmatched. The CDR3 loop is CASSFVRGGAAETQYF. The CDR3 DNA follows: TGTGCCAGCAGTTTCGTAAGAGGGGGCGCCGCAGAGACCCAGTACTTC.

V and J are TRBV6-6 and TRBJ1-4; D not resolved. V gave up 5 bases and J gave up 8 bases, with 15 bases separating them. CDR3 size: 14 residues. The germline V gene has CDR1 MNHNY and CDR2 SVGAGI (reference sequence). CDR3: CASSRDLAGEKLFF. The CDR3 DNA is TGTGCCAGCAGTAGAGATCTCGCGGGGGAAAAACTGTTTTTT.

CDR3 region: CASSLGRRAGETQYF. The CDR3 DNA sequence: TGTGCCAGCAGTTTAGGACGGAGGGCCGGAGAGACCCAGTACTTC. The chain carries TRBV28 and TRBJ2-5, with D possibly TRBD2 on 6 matching bases. V was cut by 2 bases and J by 4 bases, with 14 bases left in between. The germline V gene has CDR1 MDHEN and CDR2 SYDVKM. This CDR3 contains 15 residues.

V and J are TRBV19 and TRBJ2-7; TRBD2 matches 7 bases. The trim removed 6 bases at V and 0 bases at J, leaving 8 bases unmatched. This CDR3 is 15 amino acids long. From germline, CDR1 is LNHDA and CDR2 SQIVND (reference sequence). CDR3 DNA: TGTGCCAGTAGCTGGGAGCGGGGAGGCTCCTACGAGCAGTACTTC. Translation: CASSWERGGSYEQYF.

The gene calls are TRBV29-1 and TRBJ2-6; D is perhaps TRBD1 (6 bases). Trimming took off 7 bases at V and 0 bases at J, with 22 bases between the two ends. This CDR3 comprises 18 residues. Germline V gene sequence: CDR1 SQVTM, CDR2 ANQGSEA. Written as DNA, the CDR3 is TGCAGCGCCTACTTTCACTCAGGGGTGAGCTCTGGGGCCAACGTCCTGACTTTC. Residues: CSAYFHSGVSSGANVLTF.

This clone was counted a few times. The DNA of the CDR3 is TGTGCCAGCAGCTGGACAGTCACCGGGGAGCTGTTTTTT. Translating it yields CASSWTVTGELFF. The gene calls are TRBV5-5 and TRBJ2-2; D is perhaps TRBD1 (6 bases). CDR1 is SGHKS, CDR2 YYEKEE, per germline (reference sequence). There are 13 residues in the CDR3. V was cut by 3 bases and J by 4 bases, with 7 bases left in between.

CDR3 bases: TGTGCCAGTAACTTAGCGGGAGGGCCATACAATGAGCAGTTCTTC. Protein sequence: CASNLAGGPYNEQFF. The chain recombines TRBV19 with TRBJ2-1; 11 nucleotides match TRBD2. Trimming at V came to 7 bases and at J to 4 bases, leaving 6 bases not matched to a gene. The CDR3 extends over 15 amino acids. CDR1 and CDR2 (germline): LNHDA, SQIVND (reference sequence).

This clone was seen once. This chain uses TRBV7-9 with TRBJ2-1, with 10 bases lining up with TRBD2. The CDR3 runs 16 residues. Germline assignment: CDR1 SEHNR and CDR2 FQNEAQ (reference sequence). With 5 bases clipped from V and 2 bases from J, the junction kept 6 bases outside the gene matches. CDR3 sequence (DNA): TGTGCCAGCAGCCCCCGGACTAGCGGTCCCTACAATGAGCAGTTCTTC. It yields the protein CASSPRTSGPYNEQFF.

The chain employs TRBV9 and TRBJ1-3; 11 positions agree with TRBD1. V dropped 2 bases and J dropped 4; count of bases not matched to a gene: 11. This CDR3 has 18 amino acids. Germline V gives CDR1 SGDLS, CDR2 YYNGEE. This CDR3 reads CASSVSQGQGGSGNTIYF. CDR3 in DNA: TGTGCCAGCAGCGTTTCCCAGGGACAGGGGGGGTCGGGAAACACCATATATTTT. Combining the CDR3 with reference TRBV9 and TRBJ1-3 gives the whole variable domain DSGVTQTPKHLITATGQRVTLRCSPRSGDLSVYWYQQSLDQGLQFLIQYYNGEERAKGNILERFSAQQFPDLHSELNLSSLELGDSALYFCASSVSQGQGGSGNTIYFGEGSWLTVV.

A few counts support this clone. The genes are TRBV7-8 and TRBJ2-7; 9 bases map to TRBD1. V shed 5 bases, J shed 6 bases, and the junction held 8 bases outside the gene matches. Looked up from germline, CDR1 is SGHVS and CDR2 is FQNEAQ. The CDR3 has 14 residues. The CDR3 DNA sequence: TGTGCCAGCAGCCCCCGGGACAGGGAGGGCGAGCAGTACTTC. Residues: CASSPRDREGEQYF.

This chain connects TRBV4-3 to TRBJ2-1, with 13 bases aligning to TRBD2. The V gene's germline CDR1 is LGHNA and CDR2 YSLEER. This CDR3 has 16 residues. The junction had 6 bases not matched to a gene; V was cut back by 0 bases and J by 10 bases. The CDR3 loop is CASSQDRTSGRVEQFF. The CDR3 bases are TGCGCCAGCAGCCAAGATAGAACTAGCGGGAGGGTGGAGCAGTTCTTC.

The chain links TRBV2 to TRBJ2-1, with TRBD2 matching 11 bases. The CDR3 is 14 residues long. CDR1 is SNHLY and CDR2 is FYNNEI in the germline V gene. V dropped 7 bases and J dropped 10; count of bases not matched to a gene: 9. The CDR3 sequence: CASTVAGGSIEQFF. CDR3 nucleotide sequence: TGTGCCAGCACCGTAGCGGGAGGGTCGATAGAGCAGTTCTTC.